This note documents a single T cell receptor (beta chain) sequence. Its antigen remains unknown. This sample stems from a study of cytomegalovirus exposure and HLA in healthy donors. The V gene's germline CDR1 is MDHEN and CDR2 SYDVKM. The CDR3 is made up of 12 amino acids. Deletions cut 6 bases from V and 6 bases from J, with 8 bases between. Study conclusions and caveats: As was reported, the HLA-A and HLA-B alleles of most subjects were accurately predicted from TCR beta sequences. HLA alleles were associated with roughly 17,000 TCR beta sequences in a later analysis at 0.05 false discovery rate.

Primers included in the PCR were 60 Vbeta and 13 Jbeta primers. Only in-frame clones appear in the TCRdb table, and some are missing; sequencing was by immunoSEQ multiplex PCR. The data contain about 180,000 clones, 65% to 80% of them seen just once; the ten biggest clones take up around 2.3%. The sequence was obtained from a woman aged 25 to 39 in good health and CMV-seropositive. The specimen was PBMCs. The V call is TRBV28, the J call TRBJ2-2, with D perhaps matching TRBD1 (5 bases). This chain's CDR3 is CASSQGPGELFF. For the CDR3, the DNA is TGTGCCAGCAGCCAGGGTCCCGGGGAGCTGTTTTTT.